This T cell receptor beta chain stems from a study of blood T cell repertoires in COVID-19 (TCRdb year 2020). Regarding the research as a whole: Samples covering the acute and convalescent phases of COVID-19 were provided by collaborators in the United States, Italy and Spain. The prospective study material was composed of cDNA or gDNA derived from T cells, B-cell-depleted T cells, or PBMCs. The dataset comprised deeply sampled blood TCRbeta repertoires from subjects exposed to, actively infected with, or recovered from COVID-19. A freely available public database, intended as a resource for researchers studying the immune response to SARS-CoV-2, is where the repertoires were released. Samples were obtained from the ongoing ImmuneRACE study (first 160 participants) and from 1,200 or so subjects provided by 6 global collaborators. Nearly every sample came with metadata listing a de-identified subject ID, COVID-19 status, age in years and sex. Where available, HLA class I and class II types were taken from metadata supplied by the sample provider and were not determined by assay-based typing.

Paper-wide results and their limitations: How much clinical and demographic metadata was included differed by source and by participant, and the metadata was provided uncurated.

From the cysteine up to the phenylalanine, the CDR3 has a length of 18 residues. Only CDR3 DNA remains: 54 bases, in frame from the first base. Taken from the germline V gene, the CDR1 and CDR2 loops are LGHNA and YSLEER. V is cut by 0 bases and J by 4 bases, and the space between the germline ends is 19 bases. Collaborating institutions collected whole blood in K2EDTA tubes following their own protocols. For TCRbeta analysis, collaborator samples were shipped as frozen whole blood, as isolated PBMCs, or as DNA extracted from either sample type. The immunoSEQ Assay, a bias-controlled multiplex PCR, was used to amplify TCRbeta CDR3 regions from genomic DNA. Under the source paper's analysis protocol: Nucleated cell counts per sample were estimated from amplification of reference gene primers within the assay. To quantify the absolute abundance of each unique TCRbeta CDR3 rearrangement, sequence reads were collapsed and filtered. For each sample, productive Simpson clonality was calculated by taking the square root of Simpson's diversity index across productive rearrangements. Sourced from immuneACCESS, this table was stored by TCRdb with only in-frame sequences that have V and J called. A share of the clones is absent; for the studies checked, an unresolved V gene accounts for under half, and the remainder has no known explanation. V, J and clone size are those of that table, while D and trimming were read from the DNA. Recorded for this sample are approximately 33,000 clones; 75% to 90% of them occurred a single time. 15% to 20% of the sample is held by the ten biggest clonotypes.

To note about this clone: Its antigen is unknown. Within one base of it there is no much larger clone, and no base qualities were kept.

The sequence joins TRBV4-3 to TRBJ1-5; the D gene remains uncertain. This TCR was recovered from a man between 70 and 80 years old with acute or convalescent COVID-19. Sample: peripheral blood. The CDR3 protein sequence reads: CASSQDWEGLKRNQPQHF. The sequenced DNA: TGCGCCAGCAGCCAAGATTGGGAGGGTTTGAAGAGGAATCAGCCCCAGCATTTT.